This T cell receptor beta chain was profiled in a study of blood T cell repertoires in COVID-19. Study information: The samples span acute and convalescent COVID-19 from the United States, Italy and Spain. From T cells, B-cell-depleted T cells, or PBMCs came the material, which was cDNA or gDNA.

Methods used by the authors: Estimates of nucleated cell counts were drawn from the amplification of reference gene primers. Assay: immunoSEQ multiplex PCR; the TCRdb copy retains only in-frame clones and omits some. D and trimming were read from the DNA, whereas the V and J calls and clone size are those reported in that table. Among a few hundred thousand clones listed, around nine tenths were seen once. Trimming at V came to 4 bases and at J to 7 bases, leaving 16 bases not matched to a gene. This CDR3 contains 16 residues. In germline, CDR1 is SGHRS, CDR2 YFSETQ. The specimen sequenced was PBMCs or T cells enriched from blood (not recorded which). The chain uses TRBV5-1 and TRBJ1-2; TRBD1 aligns across 7 bases. The sequence was obtained from a woman aged 60-70 years who had recovered from COVID-19. CDR3 sequence reads: CASSPTTPGTVRGYTF. The CDR3 DNA is TGCGCCAGCAGCCCCACAACCCCGGGGACAGTACGTGGCTACACCTTC.